Below, 11 T cell receptor beta chains from the same sample are listed, as sequenced in a study of cytomegalovirus exposure and HLA in healthy donors. PCR used 60 Vbeta primers and 13 Jbeta primers. Clones were sequenced by immunoSEQ multiplex PCR, and TCRdb holds only the in-frame ones, with some missing. This repertoire shows more than 95,000 clones, about a tenth found once; its top ten account for about 5%. Specimen: PBMCs. These receptors came from a man between 35 and 55 years old in good health and CMV-seropositive.

This rearrangement joins TRBV14 to TRBJ1-1, with D unresolved. Trimming removed 0 bases at V and 4 bases at J, with 12 bases between. In germline, CDR1 is SGHDN, CDR2 FVKESK. The CDR3 is 15 amino acids. CDR3 in amino acids: CASSQDGEPVTEAFF. The CDR3 DNA reads TGTGCCAGCAGCCAAGATGGGGAGCCGGTCACTGAAGCTTTCTTT.

This rearrangement joins TRBV27 to TRBJ2-7; 11 nucleotides agree with TRBD1. V lost 3 bases, J lost 2 bases, and 9 bases stayed unmatched. Germline-derived CDR1 and CDR2 are MNHEY and SMNVEV (reference sequence). The length of the CDR3 is 17 residues. The CDR3 loop reads CASSFGQGAHSPYEQYF. CDR3 nucleotide sequence: TGTGCCAGCAGTTTTGGACAGGGGGCGCATAGTCCCTACGAGCAGTACTTC.

Note on this clone: Other DNA sequences of this sample code for an identical CDR3. V and J are TRBV15 and TRBJ2-5; 7 bases line up with TRBD1. Germline lookup yields CDR1 LNHNV and CDR2 YYDKDF (reference sequence). The CDR3 has 17 residues. The V segment lost 1 base and the J segment 2 bases; nucleotides outside the gene matches: 10. In nucleotides, the CDR3 is TGTGCCACCAGCAGAGGGGTGGGGGACAGAGTTCAAGAGACCCAGTACTTC. Protein sequence: CATSRGVGDRVQETQYF.

The chain has TRBV19 and TRBJ2-3; 12 nucleotides align to TRBD2. CDR1 and CDR2 from the germline V gene are LNHDA and SQIVND (reference sequence). V lost 3 bases to trimming and J lost 9 bases; unmatched junction nucleotides: 4. The CDR3 totals 14 residues. CDR3 sequence (DNA): TGTGCCAGTAGTATCAGACTAGCGGGAGAGACGCAGTATTTT. Protein product: CASSIRLAGETQYF.

V and J are TRBV4-2 and TRBJ2-7; 7 positions match TRBD2. V shed 2 bases, J shed 4 bases, and the junction held 2 bases outside the gene matches. The CDR3 is made up of 13 amino acids. Per the germline V gene, CDR1 is LGHNA and CDR2 is YNFKEQ. CDR3 in amino acids: CASSQTSEYEQYF. CDR3 DNA: TGTGCCAGCAGCCAAACTAGCGAATACGAGCAGTACTTC.

J is TRBJ2-1 and V is TRBV6-5, with 11 bases lining up with TRBD1. After removal of 6 bases from V and 9 bases from J, the junction contained 7 bases not matched to a gene. The CDR3 length is 14 residues. CDR1 MNHEY and CDR2 SVGAGI come from the germline V gene. The CDR3 spells CASSLDRGPSEQFF. CDR3 sequence (DNA): TGTGCCAGCAGCCTGGACAGGGGGCCGAGTGAGCAGTTCTTC.

This chain joins TRBV7-3 and TRBJ2-3; TRBD2 matches 9 bases. The CDR3 runs 18 residues. Germline CDR1 and CDR2: SGHTA and FQGTGA. The V gene end was trimmed by 1 base and the J gene end by 1 base; junction bases not matched to a gene: 9. CDR3 sequence (DNA): TGTGCCAGCAGCTTAAGGGGTGGAGCGGGAGGTCGCACAGATACGCAGTATTTT. Translating gives CASSLRGGAGGRTDTQYF.

As for this clone: The sample has other DNA sequences that encode this CDR3 too. The chain combines TRBV6-4 with TRBJ1-5; D gene ambiguous. The CDR3 is 9 amino acids. The ends were cut back, 7 bases at V and 16 bases at J, with 11 bases in the middle. Germline CDR1 MRHNA, CDR2 SNTAGT. The DNA of the CDR3 is TGTGCCAGCATTCTACTGATCCATTTT. Its protein is CASILLIHF.

In its sample, this clone was seen a few times. V is TRBV10-1 and J is TRBJ2-5; a weak D match, TRBD2 (6 bases). The germline V gene encodes CDR1 WNHNN and CDR2 SYGVQD (reference sequence). This CDR3 region has 16 residues. Trimming removed 2 bases at V and 4 bases at J, with 17 bases between. The CDR3 reads CASSEGPGSWRETQYF. The CDR3 nucleotides read TGCGCCAGCAGTGAGGGTCCCGGGAGTTGGAGAGAGACCCAGTACTTC.

The V gene is TRBV27, the J gene TRBJ2-1; 9 nucleotides line up with TRBD2. V shed 5 bases and J 2 bases; nucleotides not matched to a gene: 7. The CDR3 is 16 residues long. Germline CDR1 MNHEY, CDR2 SMNVEV (reference sequence). The CDR3 bases are TGTGCCAGCAGTCCGGTAGCGGGAGTGGCCTACAATGAGCAGTTCTTC. Protein sequence: CASSPVAGVAYNEQFF.

This clone has a handful of counts. This chain joins TRBV4-1 and TRBJ2-7, with 9 bases matching TRBD1. V lost 8 bases and J lost 5; bases outside the gene matches: 10. Germline V gene sequence: CDR1 MGHRA, CDR2 YSYEKL. The CDR3 contains 14 residues. The CDR3 loop reads CASSPGQGLNEQYF. The CDR3 DNA reads TGCGCCAGCTCCCCGGGACAGGGTTTGAACGAGCAGTACTTC.